This T cell receptor (beta chain) was obtained from a study of T cell responses to AZD1222 COVID-19 vaccine. Looked up from germline, CDR1 is LGHDT and CDR2 is YNNKEL (reference sequence). The CDR3 spans 15 residues. Trimming pared 6 bases from V and 0 bases from J, leaving 12 bases between. Assay: immunoSEQ multiplex PCR; the TCRdb copy retains only in-frame clones and omits some. Of some 130,000 clones listed, about 93% are singletons. This clone was observed a single time. The rearrangement links TRBV3-1 (or the pseudogene TRBV3-2) to TRBJ1-3; D is unresolved. Sequencing used peripheral blood, obtained 28 days after the second AZD1222 dose. This TCR came from an adult who received the AZD1222 COVID-19 vaccine. The CDR3 spells CASSRRGVSGNTIYF. The CDR3 nucleotides are TGTGCCAGCAGTCGACGGGGAGTCTCTGGAAACACCATATATTTT.